This entry lists 18 T cell receptor beta chains sequenced from one sample in a study of control samples from healthy donors and cancer patients. The repertoire was sequenced with immunoSEQ multiplex PCR; TCRdb's copy has only in-frame clones and lacks some. The profile shows about 120,000 clones, over 75% of them singletons. The material sequenced was blood. Receptors were obtained from a middle-aged man in good health.

CDR3: CASSLFSALANYGYTF. CDR3 DNA: TGTGCCAGCAGCTTATTTTCGGCTTTAGCTAACTATGGCTACACCTTC. The chain uses TRBV11-2 and TRBJ1-2; D gene uncertain. CDR3 length equals 16 residues. Per germline, CDR1 SGHAT and CDR2 FQNNGV. V was shortened by 2 bases and J by 0 bases, with 13 bases between the two germline ends. The whole variable domain, remainder taken from reference TRBV11-2 and TRBJ1-2, is EAGVAQSPRYKIIEKRQSVAFWCNPISGHATLYWYQQILGQGPKLLIQFQNNGVVDDSQLPKDRFSAERLKGVDSTLKIQPAKLEDSAVYLCASSLFSALANYGYTFGSGTRLTVV.

This chain links TRBV3-1 (or the pseudogene TRBV3-2) with TRBJ1-2, with D possibly matching TRBD1 (6 bases). The CDR3 length is 14 residues. Trimming shortened V by 1 base and J by 6 bases, and 12 bases separated the two germline ends. CDR1 is LGHDT and CDR2 is YNNKEL in the germline V gene (reference sequence). CDR3 sequence: CASSQGVGGDGYTF. The CDR3 region has the DNA TGTGCCAGCAGCCAAGGAGTAGGGGGAGATGGCTACACCTTC.

This clone was counted a single time. The chain employs TRBV12-3 or TRBV12-4 and TRBJ1-6; D gene ambiguous. Trimming pared 11 bases from V and 10 bases from J, leaving 18 bases between. The CDR3 length is 13 residues. DNA for the CDR3: TGTGCCTCCTCAACAGCCGTTGGGTCACCCCTCCACTTT. Protein: CASSTAVGSPLHF.

Only one count was recorded for this clone. J is TRBJ2-2 and V is TRBV7-9; D unresolved. V was trimmed by 7 bases and J by 6 bases, leaving 3 bases between them. The germline V gene encodes CDR1 SEHNR and CDR2 FQNEAQ (reference sequence). The CDR3 is 10 amino acids. CDR3 in DNA: TGTGCCAGCAAGGCCGGGGAGCTGTTTTTT. This gives the protein CASKAGELFF.

The rearrangement uses TRBV5-1 and TRBJ2-7; TRBD2 aligns across 9 bases. The CDR3 runs 15 residues. Germline CDR1 is SGHRS and CDR2 is YFSETQ. The junction had 6 bases not matched to a gene; V was cut back by 2 bases and J by 3 bases. CDR3 nucleotide sequence: TGCGCCAGCAGCTTACAGGTAGCGGGGGTCTACGAGCAGTACTTC. Amino acid sequence: CASSLQVAGVYEQYF.

The CDR3 bases are TGTGCCAGCAGAGACAGGGGGCATTCCTACAATGAGCAGTTCTTC. Translated, it gives CASRDRGHSYNEQFF. The chain carries TRBV27 and TRBJ2-1; the match to TRBD1 covers 10 bases. From germline, CDR1 is MNHEY and CDR2 SMNVEV (reference sequence). V dropped 6 bases and J dropped 1; count of bases not matched to a gene: 3. This CDR3 comprises 15 residues.

The gene calls are TRBV28 and TRBJ2-7, with D unresolved. CDR1 is MDHEN, CDR2 SYDVKM, per germline. V lost 2 bases and J lost 3, with 5 bases in between. This CDR3 contains 12 residues. CDR3 region: CASSLARYEQYF. CDR3 in DNA: TGTGCCAGCAGTTTAGCCCGCTACGAGCAGTACTTC.

This chain links TRBV28 with TRBJ2-6; tentatively, D is TRBD1 (6 bases). The V and J ends lost 2 bases and 1 base respectively, with 6 bases between them. The CDR3 consists of 15 residues. The V gene's germline CDR1 is MDHEN and CDR2 SYDVKM. The CDR3 is CASSLDRSGANVLTF. The CDR3 DNA reads as TGTGCCAGCAGTTTAGACAGGTCTGGGGCCAACGTCCTGACTTTC.

V and J are TRBV5-4 and TRBJ2-2; unclear D gene. CDR3 length equals 17 residues. Trimming stripped 4 bases from V and 4 bases from J, with 20 bases between. The germline CDR1 and CDR2 sequences are SGHNT and YYREEE (reference sequence). In nucleotides, the CDR3 is TGTGCCAGCAGCCCCGCGGCGGAATCCCGGCGCACCGGGGAGCTGTTTTTT. Its translation: CASSPAAESRRTGELFF.

V usage is TRBV9 and J usage is TRBJ2-1, with 11 bases fitting TRBD2. This CDR3 region has 17 residues. In germline, CDR1 is SGDLS, CDR2 YYNGEE. V shed 2 bases, J shed 7 bases, and the junction held 11 bases outside the gene matches. CDR3 protein: CASSVFPGLAASNEQFF. For the CDR3, the DNA is TGTGCCAGCAGCGTTTTCCCGGGACTAGCGGCATCAAATGAGCAGTTCTTC.

The chain carries TRBV24-1 and TRBJ2-7; possibly TRBD1 or TRBD2 for D (5 bases each). Per the germline V gene, CDR1 is KGHDR and CDR2 is SFDVKD. Between the trimmed V and J ends, which lost 4 bases and 0 bases, there was a span of 15 bases. The CDR3 length is 16 residues. DNA for the CDR3: TGTGCCACCAGTGAGCCCTCCGGGGCTTTCTCCTACGAGCAGTACTTC. This sequence encodes CATSEPSGAFSYEQYF.

DNA for the CDR3: TGTGCCACCGATAGCGCGAACACCGGGGAGCTGTTTTTT. Translated, it gives CATDSANTGELFF. The rearrangement uses TRBV19 and TRBJ2-2, with D perhaps TRBD2 (5 bases). Trimming left V 10 bases short and J 0 bases short, with 9 bases between. Germline V gene data show CDR1 as LNHDA and CDR2 as SQIVND (reference sequence). The CDR3 has 13 amino acids.

This sequence joins TRBV5-6 and TRBJ1-3, with D possibly being TRBD1 (5 bases). The V gene lost 1 base and the J gene lost 0 bases, with 11 bases spanning the gap. Germline V gene data show CDR1 as SGHDT and CDR2 as YYEEEE. The CDR3 loop spans 16 amino acids. The CDR3 DNA sequence: TGTGCCAGCAGCTTGACAGGAGTCCTCTCTGGAAACACCATATATTTT. This translates into CASSLTGVLSGNTIYF.

This chain links TRBV2 with TRBJ2-1, with 7 bases that match TRBD2. Losses at the gene ends were 6 bases for V and 0 bases for J; bases not matched to a gene: 5. The CDR3 is 15 residues long. Germline V gene lookup returns CDR1 SNHLY and CDR2 FYNNEI. The CDR3 region is CASRIRGDSYNEQFF. DNA for the CDR3: TGTGCCAGCAGAATACGGGGGGACTCCTACAATGAGCAGTTCTTC.

This clone showed up just once. This chain joins TRBV4-2 and TRBJ2-1; the D gene is possibly TRBD1 (6 bases). This CDR3 region has 16 residues. Germline lookup yields CDR1 LGHNA and CDR2 YNFKEQ. Trimming took 5 bases from V and 1 from J, leaving 15 bases between them. CDR3 nucleotides: TGTGCCAGCAGCTGGAGCATCGGACAGTCCTACAATGAGCAGTTCTTC. This translates into CASSWSIGQSYNEQFF.

This chain joins TRBV24-1 and TRBJ2-2; 9 nucleotides line up with TRBD1. In germline, CDR1 is KGHDR, CDR2 SFDVKD. Trimming at V came to 4 bases and at J to 3 bases, leaving 5 bases not matched to a gene. This CDR3 region has 16 residues. CDR3 DNA: TGTGCCACCAGTGAGGGACAGGGAAGTGACACCGGGGAGCTGTTTTTT. It is translated as CATSEGQGSDTGELFF.

In this sample, this clone turned up once. The chain couples TRBV7-9 to TRBJ2-7; D is unclear. The V end lost 8 bases, the J end lost 4 bases, and 9 bases lay between the germline ends. Germline V gene sequence: CDR1 SEHNR, CDR2 FQNEAQ (reference sequence). The CDR3 totals 11 residues. The CDR3 region is CASGFFYEQYF. The CDR3 region has the DNA TGTGCCAGCGGTTTTTTTTACGAGCAGTACTTC.

As DNA, the CDR3 is TGCGCCAGCAGCTTCGACAGGGGGCACTTAAATGAGCAGTTCTTC. It encodes CASSFDRGHLNEQFF. The chain combines TRBV5-1 with TRBJ2-1; 10 bases are shared with TRBD1. Germline V gene lookup returns CDR1 SGHRS and CDR2 YFSETQ. The CDR3 spans 15 residues. J was trimmed by 7 bases and V by 2 bases; bases with no gene match: 6.